This T cell receptor beta chain was found in a study of blood T cell repertoires in COVID-19. At the level of the study: Acute and convalescent COVID-19 specimens originated in the United States, Italy and Spain. The analysed material was cDNA or gDNA that came from T cells, B-cell-depleted T cells, or PBMCs.

Methods used by the authors: How many nucleated cells were present was estimated from reference gene primer amplification. Measured with immunoSEQ multiplex PCR; TCRdb has only the in-frame clones, and not every one. That table supplies the V and J calls and clone size; D and trimming were determined from the DNA. The data show tens of thousands of clones, over 60% seen once. The CDR3 loop spans 17 amino acids. V was clipped by 5 bases and J by 1 base; unmatched bases: 10. The germline gives CDR1 LNHDA, CDR2 SQIVND (reference sequence). The rearrangement links TRBV19 to TRBJ2-3; TRBD2 agrees at 9 bases. The TCR sequence derives from a human donor in a cohort sampled during active COVID-19. Sample: peripheral blood. In nucleotides, the CDR3 is TGTGCCAGTAGTCCAGGCCGAGCGGGGGGAGGCACAGATACGCAGTATTTT. Amino acid sequence: CASSPGRAGGGTDTQYF.